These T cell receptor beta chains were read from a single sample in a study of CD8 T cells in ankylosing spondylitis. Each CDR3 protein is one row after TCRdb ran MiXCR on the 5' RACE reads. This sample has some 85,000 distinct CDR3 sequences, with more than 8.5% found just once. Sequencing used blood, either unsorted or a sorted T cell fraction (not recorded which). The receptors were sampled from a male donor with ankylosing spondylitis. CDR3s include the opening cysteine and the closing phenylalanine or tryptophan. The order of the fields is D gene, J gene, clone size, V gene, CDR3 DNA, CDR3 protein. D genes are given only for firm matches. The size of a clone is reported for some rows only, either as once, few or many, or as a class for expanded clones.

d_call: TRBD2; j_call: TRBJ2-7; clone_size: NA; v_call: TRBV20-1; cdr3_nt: TGCAGTGCTAGAGATAATGGACTAGCGATATACTCCTACGAGCAGTACTTC; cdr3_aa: CSARDNGLAIYSYEQYF
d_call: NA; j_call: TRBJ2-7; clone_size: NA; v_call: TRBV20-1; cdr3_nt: TGCAGTGCCCCGGACCTCAGGGCCTACGAGCAGTACTTC; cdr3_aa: CSAPDLRAYEQYF
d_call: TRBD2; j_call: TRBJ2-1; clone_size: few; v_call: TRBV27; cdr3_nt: TGTGCCAGCAGTTCATCGGGACTAGCGGGAGGCAACAATGAGCAGTTCTTC; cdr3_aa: CASSSSGLAGGNNEQFF
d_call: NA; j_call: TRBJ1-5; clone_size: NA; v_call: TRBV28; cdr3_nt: TGTGCCAGCAGTTTCCGGCGGGACAAGAGCAATCAGCCCCAGCATTTT; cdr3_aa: CASSFRRDKSNQPQHF
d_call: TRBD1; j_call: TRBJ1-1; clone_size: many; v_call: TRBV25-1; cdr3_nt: TGTGCCAGCAGTGCCGGGATCGGGACAGGACCTGAAGCTTTCTTT; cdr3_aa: CASSAGIGTGPEAFF
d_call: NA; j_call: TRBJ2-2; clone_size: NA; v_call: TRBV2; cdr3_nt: TGTGCCAGCAGTGGCCCGCCCCGGGAGCTGTTTTTT; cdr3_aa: CASSGPPRELFF
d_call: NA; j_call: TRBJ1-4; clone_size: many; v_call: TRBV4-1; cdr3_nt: TGCGCCAGCAGCCAAGAGGCCTACGGAGCTAATGAAAAACTGTTTTTT; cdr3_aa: CASSQEAYGANEKLFF
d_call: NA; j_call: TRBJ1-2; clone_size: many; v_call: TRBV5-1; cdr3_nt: TGCGCCAGCTCGGGGGTAGGACCGGGTATTAAGTATGGCTACACCTTC; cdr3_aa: CASSGVGPGIKYGYTF
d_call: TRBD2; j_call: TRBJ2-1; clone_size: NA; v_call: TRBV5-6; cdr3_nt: TGTGCCAGCAGCCCTAGCGGAAACATTTATTACAATGAGCAGTTCTTC; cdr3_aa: CASSPSGNIYYNEQFF
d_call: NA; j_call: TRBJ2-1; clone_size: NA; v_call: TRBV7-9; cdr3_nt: TGTGCCAGCAGCTTGGTCCTACTACAAGAGCAGTTCTTC; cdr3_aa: CASSLVLLQEQFF
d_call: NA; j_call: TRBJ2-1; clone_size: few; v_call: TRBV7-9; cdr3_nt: TGTGCCAGCAGCTCCGATCAGTCGGCGGGCGATGAGCAGTTCTTC; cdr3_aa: CASSSDQSAGDEQFF
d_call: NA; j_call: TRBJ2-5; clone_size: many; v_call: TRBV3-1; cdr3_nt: TGTGCCAGCAGCCAAGACCTCGATATGGGGACTTCGGGACAAGAGACCCAGTACTTC; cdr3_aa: CASSQDLDMGTSGQETQYF
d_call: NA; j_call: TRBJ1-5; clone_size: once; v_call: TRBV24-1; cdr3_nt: TGTGCCACCAGTGACTTGGACGATAATCAGCCCCAGCATTTT; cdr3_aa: CATSDLDDNQPQHF
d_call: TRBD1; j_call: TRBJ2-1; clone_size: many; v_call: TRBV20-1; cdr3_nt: TGCAGTGCTAGAGATCAGGGACAGGGTGCGGATGAGCAGTTCTTC; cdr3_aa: CSARDQGQGADEQFF
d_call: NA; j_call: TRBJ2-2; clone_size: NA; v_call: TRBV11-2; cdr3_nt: TGTGCCAGCAGCCAAGGGGCGGAATTGGAGACCGGGGAGCTGTTTTTT; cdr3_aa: CASSQGAELETGELFF
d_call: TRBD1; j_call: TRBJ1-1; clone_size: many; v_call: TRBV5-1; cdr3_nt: TGCGCCAGCAGCTACAGGGGGCGCGAAACTGAAGCTTTCTTT; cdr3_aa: CASSYRGRETEAFF
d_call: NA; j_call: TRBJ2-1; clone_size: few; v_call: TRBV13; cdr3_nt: TGTGCCAGCAGCTTAGAGTCGACGCGATCGCAGTTCTTC; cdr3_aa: CASSLESTRSQFF
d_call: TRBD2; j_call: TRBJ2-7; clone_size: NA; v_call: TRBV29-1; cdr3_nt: TGCAGCGTCGATCTAGCGGGAGATTCGGGCGAGCAGTACTTC; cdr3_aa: CSVDLAGDSGEQYF
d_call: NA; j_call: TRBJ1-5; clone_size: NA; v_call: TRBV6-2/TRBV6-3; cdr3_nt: TGTGCCAGCAGTTACGGGGGTACTCAGCCCCAGCATTTT; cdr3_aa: CASSYGGTQPQHF
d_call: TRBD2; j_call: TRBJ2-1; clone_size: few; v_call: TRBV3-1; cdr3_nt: TGTGCCAGCAGCCAAGAGGGGGGGATGACGAGCTCCTACAATGAGCAGTTCTTC; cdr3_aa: CASSQEGGMTSSYNEQFF
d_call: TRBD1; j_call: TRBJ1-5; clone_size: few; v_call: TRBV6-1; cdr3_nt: TGTGCCAGCAGTGAAGGGCAGGGGGAAGATCAGCCCCAGCATTTT; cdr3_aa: CASSEGQGEDQPQHF
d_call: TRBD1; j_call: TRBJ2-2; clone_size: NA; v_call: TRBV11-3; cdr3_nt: TGTGCCAGCAGCCCCCGACAGGGACGCGCCGGGGAGCTGTTTTTT; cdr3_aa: CASSPRQGRAGELFF
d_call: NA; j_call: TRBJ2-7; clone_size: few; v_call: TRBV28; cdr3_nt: TGTGCCAGCAGTTTTAGCCCCGGGAGGACAGCCTCCTACGAGCAGTACTTC; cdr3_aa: CASSFSPGRTASYEQYF
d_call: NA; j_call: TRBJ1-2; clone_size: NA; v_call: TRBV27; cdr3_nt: TGTGCCAGCAGTTCATACCCACTAACAAGTTTGGGCTACACCTTC; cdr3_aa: CASSSYPLTSLGYTF
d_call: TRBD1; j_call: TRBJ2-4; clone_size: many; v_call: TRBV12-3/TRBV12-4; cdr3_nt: TGTGCCAGCAGTTTGACAGGGGGCGCTAATATCATTCAGTACTTC; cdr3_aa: CASSLTGGANIIQYF
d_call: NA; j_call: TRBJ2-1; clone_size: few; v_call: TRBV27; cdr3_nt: TGTGCCAGCAAGAGGGATGAGCAGTTCTTC; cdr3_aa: CASKRDEQFF
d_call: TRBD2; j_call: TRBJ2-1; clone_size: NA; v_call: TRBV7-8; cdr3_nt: TGTGCCAGCAGCTTAGCGGTGGGACTAGCGGGATTTAGGCACAATGAGCAGTTCTTC; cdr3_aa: CASSLAVGLAGFRHNEQFF
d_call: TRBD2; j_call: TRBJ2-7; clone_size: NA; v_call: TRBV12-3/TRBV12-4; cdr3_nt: TGTGCCAGCAGTTTGACTAGCGTGGACGAGCAGTACTTC; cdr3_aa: CASSLTSVDEQYF
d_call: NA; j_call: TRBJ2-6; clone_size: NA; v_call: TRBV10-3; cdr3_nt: TGTGCCATCGTCGGAGGGGACTCTGGGGCCAACGTCCTGACTTTC; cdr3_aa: CAIVGGDSGANVLTF
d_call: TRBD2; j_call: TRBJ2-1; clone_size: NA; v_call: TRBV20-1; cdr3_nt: TGCAGTGCTAGAGCCGTGGGACTAGCAACCCCTCGGGGGCAGTTCTTC; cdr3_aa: CSARAVGLATPRGQFF